This TCR beta chain was recovered during a study of cytomegalovirus exposure and HLA in healthy donors. Primers: 60 Vbeta forward and 13 Jbeta reverse. TCRdb's copy holds only in-frame clones and misses some; the assay was immunoSEQ multiplex PCR. Found here are approximately 120,000 clones, 80% of them singletons; the top ten hold roughly 9.6%. V was shortened by 1 base and J by 2 bases, with 12 bases between the two germline ends. The germline V gene encodes CDR1 MGHRA and CDR2 YSYEKL. This CDR3 spans 16 amino acids. J is TRBJ1-5 and V is TRBV4-1; D is perhaps TRBD1 (5 bases). This TCR came from a man in his thirties or forties in good health and CMV-seropositive. The specimen sequenced was PBMCs. Written as DNA, the CDR3 is TGCGCCAGCAGCCAAGTCAGGGTCATCGGCAATCAGCCCCAGCATTTT. Amino acids: CASSQVRVIGNQPQHF.